This passage covers 23 T cell receptor beta chains from one sample sequenced in a study of blood T cell repertoires in COVID-19. Clones were read by immunoSEQ multiplex PCR, and TCRdb kept only the in-frame ones, dropping some. The top ten clones hold 0.7% to 0.85% of a sample with 200,000 or so clones, 90% to 95% of them seen once. The sequenced sample was peripheral blood. These receptors were collected from a man aged 55 to 70 with COVID-19, enrolled during active disease.

This chain joins TRBV19 and TRBJ1-5; D unresolved. The CDR3 is 15 amino acids. V was pared by 7 bases and J by 1 base, with 14 bases between. Looked up from germline, CDR1 is LNHDA and CDR2 is SQIVND (reference sequence). CDR3 in amino acids: CASNTGSYSNQPQHF. In DNA, the CDR3 is TGTGCCAGTAATACGGGGTCGTACAGCAATCAGCCCCAGCATTTT.

V and J are TRBV7-5 and TRBJ2-1; the table names TRBD1, a call not compared with the DNA. TRBV7-5 is tagged as a pseudogene. The CDR3 has 16 residues. In DNA form, the CDR3 reads TGTGCCAGAAGCTTAGTACAGGGATCATCTTACAATGAGCAGTTCTTC. Its translation: CARSLVQGSSYNEQFF.

The J gene is TRBJ1-3, the V gene TRBV7-2; TRBD1 agrees at 7 bases. Germline CDR1 reads SGHTA; CDR2 reads FQGNSA. Unmatched junction bases numbered 7, after V lost 0 bases and J lost 5 bases. This CDR3 comprises 16 residues. DNA of the CDR3: TGTGCCAGCAGCTTAGCGCAGGGGGAATTCAGAAACACCATATATTTT. Its translation: CASSLAQGEFRNTIYF.

The chain joins TRBV19 to TRBJ1-2, with TRBD1 matching over 9 bases. The length of the CDR3 is 14 residues. Germline V gene lookup returns CDR1 LNHDA and CDR2 SQIVND (reference sequence). V was pared by 6 bases and J by 7 bases, with 9 bases of the junction left unmatched. CDR3 sequence reads: CASRGTGHLSGYTF. CDR3 DNA: TGTGCCAGTAGAGGGACAGGGCATCTCTCTGGCTACACCTTC.

The chain uses TRBV18 and TRBJ2-1, with a tentative D call TRBD1 (7 bases). Germline V gene data show CDR1 as KGHSH and CDR2 as LQKENI. Deletions cut 4 bases from V and 0 bases from J, with 31 bases between. CDR3 length equals 22 residues. The CDR3 DNA sequence: TGTGCCAGCTCACGAGGGGGACAGAGGGACTTATCGATCCATAGCTCCTACAATGAGCAGTTCTTC. Translated, it gives CASSRGGQRDLSIHSSYNEQFF.

V is TRBV27 and J is TRBJ1-1; D is perhaps TRBD1 (5 bases). The V gene's germline CDR1 is MNHEY and CDR2 SMNVEV (reference sequence). The CDR3 length is 14 residues. V was clipped by 6 bases and J by 0 bases, with 11 bases between them. The CDR3 nucleotides read TGTGCCAGCAGGGCGCGGACATTGAACACTGAAGCTTTCTTT. This gives the protein CASRARTLNTEAFF.

This clone came up once. J is TRBJ2-7 and V is TRBV5-1; TRBD2 matches at 12 bases. CDR1 and CDR2 (germline): SGHRS, YFSETQ. With 0 bases clipped from V and 7 bases from J, the junction kept 5 bases outside the gene matches. This CDR3 has 15 amino acids. The CDR3 protein is CASSLGTSGVREQYF. The CDR3 nucleotides are TGCGCCAGCAGCTTGGGGACTAGCGGGGTCAGGGAGCAGTACTTC.

There are a few counts of this clone. CDR3 residues: CASSFGQLVNTEAFF. The CDR3 coding sequence is TGTGCCAGCAGCTTTGGTCAACTGGTGAACACTGAAGCTTTCTTT. The chain joins TRBV7-8 to TRBJ1-1; D is unclear. The CDR3 totals 15 residues. Trimming stripped 3 bases from V and 0 bases from J, with 11 bases between. Germline CDR1 and CDR2: SGHVS and FQNEAQ.

The chain is built from TRBV6-2 or TRBV6-3 and TRBJ1-2; no definite D call. The CDR3 runs 14 residues. The germline gives CDR1 MNHEY, CDR2 SVGEGT. Trimming pared 2 bases from V and 2 bases from J, leaving 9 bases between. The CDR3 spells CASSYVGGNYGYTF. CDR3 DNA: TGTGCCAGCAGTTACGTTGGAGGAAACTATGGCTACACCTTC.

The V gene is TRBV4-2, the J gene TRBJ1-5, with 9 bases that match TRBD1. The CDR3 sequence is 16 residues long. CDR1 is LGHNA and CDR2 is YNFKEQ in the germline V gene. The junction had 5 bases not matched to a gene; V was cut back by 4 bases and J by 1 base. The CDR3 coding sequence is TGTGCCAGCAGCCCCACCGGGACAGGGAGCAATCAGCCCCAGCATTTT. It specifies CASSPTGTGSNQPQHF.

The rearrangement links TRBV18 to TRBJ1-4, with 7 bases fitting TRBD1. This CDR3 comprises 14 residues. Trimming removed 5 bases from V and 7 bases from J; junction bases left unmatched: 7. CDR1 and CDR2 from the germline V gene are KGHSH and LQKENI. CDR3 DNA: TGTGCCAGCTCATCGACAGGGAGCAGTGAAAAACTGTTTTTT. Translating it yields CASSSTGSSEKLFF.

This rearrangement joins TRBV7-8 to TRBJ2-3, with a weak D call TRBD2 (5 bases). CDR1 and CDR2 (germline): SGHVS, FQNEAQ. Trimming pared 1 base from V and 3 bases from J, leaving 11 bases between. The CDR3 extends over 15 amino acids. The CDR3 protein is CASSLVRDFTDTQYF. As DNA, the CDR3 is TGTGCCAGCAGCTTAGTTCGGGATTTTACAGATACGCAGTATTTT.

This chain connects TRBV4-2 to TRBJ2-1, with 7 bases lining up with TRBD1. Trimming removed 7 bases from V and 3 bases from J; junction bases left unmatched: 9. CDR1 is LGHNA and CDR2 is YNFKEQ in the germline V gene. The CDR3 loop spans 15 amino acids. CDR3 protein: CASTREGTVYNEQFF. DNA for the CDR3: TGTGCCAGCACCCGAGAAGGGACAGTCTACAATGAGCAGTTCTTC.

The chain couples TRBV5-1 to TRBJ2-7; D unclear. CDR1 SGHRS and CDR2 YFSETQ come from the germline V gene. This CDR3 has 12 amino acids. The V and J ends lost 4 bases and 3 bases respectively, with 8 bases between them. The CDR3 sequence is CASSPSGYEQYF. DNA of the CDR3: TGCGCCAGCAGCCCCTCAGGCTACGAGCAGTACTTC.

The chain combines TRBV5-4 with TRBJ1-5; 10 nucleotides line up with TRBD1. The CDR3 contains 19 residues. Looked up from germline, CDR1 is SGHNT and CDR2 is YYREEE (reference sequence). With V trimmed by 6 bases and J by 0 bases, 15 bases remained unmatched. The CDR3 here is CASTPQRGQGSYSNQPQHF. The CDR3 DNA reads as TGTGCCAGCACCCCCCAGAGGGGACAGGGGTCTTATAGCAATCAGCCCCAGCATTTT. The full variable domain, its missing parts supplied by reference TRBV5-4 and TRBJ1-5, is ETGVTQSPTHLIKTRGQQVTLRCSSQSGHNTVSWYQQALGQGPQFIFQYYREEENGRGNFPPRFSGLQFPNYSSELNVNALELDDSALYLCASTPQRGQGSYSNQPQHFGDGTRLSIL.

This chain links TRBV6-5 with TRBJ2-1, with D uncertain. Trimming shortened V by 4 bases and J by 4 bases, and 14 bases separated the two germline ends. Germline V gene data show CDR1 as MNHEY and CDR2 as SVGAGI. The CDR3 has 15 amino acids. CDR3 bases: TGTGCCAGCAGTTTCGGCCCTCCGGAGTACAATGAGCAGTTCTTC. It codes for CASSFGPPEYNEQFF.

This clone was recorded once. J is TRBJ2-2 and V is TRBV19; 10 nucleotides agree with TRBD1. The germline gives CDR1 LNHDA, CDR2 SQIVND (reference sequence). The CDR3 covers 16 residues. Unmatched junction bases numbered 6, after V lost 2 bases and J lost 6 bases. The CDR3 protein is CASSIRGGQGAGELFF. In DNA, the CDR3 is TGTGCCAGTAGTATAAGGGGAGGACAGGGGGCCGGGGAGCTGTTTTTT.

The gene calls are TRBV7-3 and TRBJ1-1, with D unclear. The CDR3 loop spans 14 amino acids. CDR1 and CDR2 from the germline V gene are SGHTA and FQGTGA. V was trimmed by 2 bases and J by 6 bases, leaving 13 bases between them. The CDR3 nucleotides are TGTGCCAGCAGCTTAGACGGTAGGCGGGCTGAAGCTTTCTTT. Protein sequence: CASSLDGRRAEAFF.

V and J are TRBV30 and TRBJ1-2; 8 bases match TRBD1. This CDR3 comprises 16 residues. After removal of 1 base from V and 3 bases from J, the junction contained 10 bases not matched to a gene. CDR1 and CDR2 from the germline V gene are GTSNPN and SVGIG (reference sequence). The CDR3 sequence: CAWSARQGLVDYGYTF. In DNA, the CDR3 is TGTGCCTGGAGTGCGAGACAGGGGTTAGTCGACTATGGCTACACCTTC. The complete variable domain, with remaining parts taken from reference TRBV30 and TRBJ1-2, reads SQTIHQWPATLVQPVGSPLSLECTVEGTSNPNLYWYRQAAGRGLQLLFYSVGIGQISSEVPQNLSASRPQDRQFILSSKKLLLSDSGFYLCAWSARQGLVDYGYTFGSGTRLTVV.

The DNA for the CDR3 is TGTGCCAGTAGTATGAATGGCAGGGGGCGCGGCTACACCTTC. It is translated as CASSMNGRGRGYTF. The gene calls are TRBV19 and TRBJ1-2; the match to TRBD1 covers 8 bases. CDR1 LNHDA and CDR2 SQIVND come from the germline V gene (reference sequence). Germline trimming cut 3 bases from V and 8 bases from J; bases unmatched to any gene: 8. CDR3 length: 14 residues. Filled out from reference TRBV19 and TRBJ1-2, the complete variable domain reads DGGITQSPKYLFRKEGQNVTLSCEQNLNHDAMYWYRQDPGQGLRLIYYSQIVNDFQKGDIAEGYSVSREKKESFPLTVTSAQKNPTAFYLCASSMNGRGRGYTFGSGTRLTVV.

The V call is TRBV7-9, the J call TRBJ2-1, with 10 nucleotides matching TRBD2. Trimming took 0 bases from V and 8 from J; bases not matched to a gene: 16. The length of the CDR3 is 19 residues. Germline CDR1 SEHNR, CDR2 FQNEAQ (reference sequence). The CDR3 nucleotides are TGTGCCAGCAGCTTAGCCGCTCTAAGCGGGGGGGCCATTGCCTATGAGCAGTTCTTC. This sequence encodes CASSLAALSGGAIAYEQFF.

The rearrangement links TRBV5-6 to TRBJ1-2; 11 nucleotides match TRBD1. With 4 bases clipped from V and 7 bases from J, the junction kept 3 bases outside the gene matches. The CDR3 extends over 13 amino acids. Germline V gene sequence: CDR1 SGHDT, CDR2 YYEEEE. CDR3 protein: CASSQGQGGGYTF. DNA for the CDR3: TGTGCCAGCAGCCAGGGACAGGGGGGTGGCTACACCTTC.

The rearrangement links TRBV3-1 (or the pseudogene TRBV3-2) to TRBJ2-7; tentative D call: TRBD2 (6 bases). The CDR3 has 14 residues. Germline V gives CDR1 LGHDT, CDR2 YNNKEL (reference sequence). The V gene lost 6 bases and the J gene lost 6 bases, with 18 bases spanning the gap. In nucleotides, the CDR3 is TGTGCCAGCAGGCTCAGCTCGGTTAGCGGCGAGCAGTACTTC. It codes for CASRLSSVSGEQYF.